This TCR beta chain was identified in a study of blood T cell repertoires in COVID-19. Per the germline V gene, CDR1 is SNHLY and CDR2 is FYNNEI. The CDR3 has 15 residues. Unmatched junction bases numbered 5, after V lost 7 bases and J lost 0 bases. Data came from immunoSEQ multiplex PCR; TCRdb stores just in-frame clones and leaves some out. The sample has under 65,000 clones; 75% to 85% are singletons. This sequence joins TRBV2 and TRBJ2-4; 8 bases match TRBD1. Sequencing was performed on peripheral blood. The TCR sequence derives from a woman aged 60-75 years with acute or convalescent COVID-19. The CDR3 nucleotides read TGTGCCAGCACTGACAGGGGCAGAGCCAAAAACATTCAGTACTTC. This sequence encodes CASTDRGRAKNIQYF.